Shown below are 28 T cell receptor beta chains from a single sample sequenced in a study of cytomegalovirus exposure and HLA in healthy donors. TCRdb's copy holds only in-frame clones and misses some; the assay was immunoSEQ multiplex PCR. The profile covers some 190,000 clones, with approximately 85% appearing a single time and over 1.3% taken by the ten largest. Sequences were obtained from PBMCs. These receptors were obtained from a woman aged 18-29 years in good health and CMV-seronegative.

This CDR3 reads CASSPGGPRAFF. CDR3 DNA: TGTGCCAGCAGTCCCGGGGGACCCCGAGCTTTCTTT. V is TRBV27 and J is TRBJ1-1; TRBD1 is a possible D gene (5 bases). The CDR3 is made up of 12 amino acids. Trimming stripped 5 bases from V and 10 bases from J, with 14 bases between. Per the germline V gene, CDR1 is MNHEY and CDR2 is SMNVEV (reference sequence).

The chain employs TRBV29-1 and TRBJ1-2, with 9 bases aligning to TRBD1. CDR1 and CDR2 from the germline V gene are SQVTM and ANQGSEA. The length of the CDR3 is 13 residues. With V trimmed by 0 bases and J by 6 bases, 2 bases remained unmatched. The CDR3 loop reads CSVEEQGANGYTF. The CDR3 region has the DNA TGCAGCGTTGAAGAACAGGGGGCGAATGGCTACACCTTC.

CDR3 in amino acids: CASSWGVPYEQYF. The CDR3 DNA reads as TGTGCCAGCAGCTGGGGGGTCCCCTACGAGCAGTACTTC. This chain connects TRBV2 to TRBJ2-7, with D tentatively TRBD2 (6 bases). V was shortened by 6 bases and J by 2 bases, with 11 bases between the two germline ends. In germline, CDR1 is SNHLY, CDR2 FYNNEI. CDR3 length: 13 amino acids.

This chain connects TRBV4-1 to TRBJ1-1; weak D call: TRBD1 (5 bases). The germline CDR1 and CDR2 sequences are MGHRA and YSYEKL. CDR3 length equals 18 residues. V lost 2 bases and J lost 1, with 20 bases in between. The CDR3 DNA reads TGCGCCAGCAGCCAACGCGTCGCAGGGAGGTCAAGGAACACTGAAGCTTTCTTT. Protein sequence: CASSQRVAGRSRNTEAFF.

The chain joins TRBV9 to TRBJ1-5; 7 nucleotides match TRBD1. V dropped 1 base and J dropped 5; count of bases not matched to a gene: 6. Per the germline V gene, CDR1 is SGDLS and CDR2 is YYNGEE. The CDR3 consists of 15 residues. The CDR3 sequence is CASSVQGDRYQPQHF. CDR3 bases: TGTGCCAGCAGCGTACAGGGGGACAGATATCAGCCCCAGCATTTT.

This clone was seen only once. The genes are TRBV4-2 and TRBJ1-1; possible D gene TRBD1, 5 bases. Trimming stripped 6 bases from V and 4 bases from J, with 15 bases between. The length of the CDR3 is 14 residues. CDR1 and CDR2 (germline): LGHNA, YNFKEQ. DNA of the CDR3: TGTGCCAGCAGGTTAGGTTGGGGGGGCACTGAAGCTTTCTTT. Its protein product is CASRLGWGGTEAFF.

This clone was detected a few times. This rearrangement joins TRBV6-5 to TRBJ1-3; 7 bases match TRBD1. Germline CDR1 reads MNHEY; CDR2 reads SVGAGI. The CDR3 runs to 14 residues. V was pared by 10 bases and J by 0 bases, with 6 bases of the junction left unmatched. CDR3 DNA sequence: TGTGCCACCCGGACAGGCGACTCTGGAAACACCATATATTTT. It yields the protein CATRTGDSGNTIYF.

The genes are TRBV10-1 and TRBJ2-5, with D tentatively TRBD2 (6 bases). Between the trimmed V and J ends, which lost 0 bases and 4 bases, there was a span of 12 bases. The germline gives CDR1 WNHNN, CDR2 SYGVQD (reference sequence). This CDR3 contains 15 residues. This chain's CDR3 is CASSESGGVGETQYF. In DNA form, the CDR3 reads TGCGCCAGCAGTGAGTCGGGGGGAGTAGGAGAGACCCAGTACTTC.

V gene TRBV7-9 combines with J gene TRBJ2-7; 10 positions match TRBD2. Germline V gene sequence: CDR1 SEHNR, CDR2 FQNEAQ (reference sequence). The CDR3 contains 18 residues. V shed 1 base and J 6 bases; nucleotides not matched to a gene: 15. The DNA of the CDR3 is TGTGCCAGCAGCTTAGTTTTGGGGCTAGCGGGAGAATCATTCGAGCAGTACTTC. Its protein is CASSLVLGLAGESFEQYF.

This chain connects TRBV2 to TRBJ1-3, with TRBD1 as a possible D gene (6 bases). Germline loops: CDR1 SNHLY, CDR2 FYNNEI. V lost 10 bases and J lost 0, with 10 bases in between. This CDR3 contains 13 residues. CDR3 residues: CANRVSSGNTIYF. The CDR3 DNA is TGTGCCAACAGGGTGAGCTCTGGAAACACCATATATTTT.

Note on this clone: At the DNA level, this CDR3 is encoded by other sequences in the same sample as well. The chain links TRBV18 to TRBJ1-1; 10 bases align to TRBD1. J gave up 2 bases and V 6 bases, and 3 bases lay outside the gene matches. Germline V gives CDR1 KGHSH, CDR2 LQKENI. This CDR3 has 14 amino acids. The CDR3 protein is CASSRQGANTEAFF. Here the CDR3 DNA reads TGTGCCAGCTCTCGACAGGGGGCAAACACTGAAGCTTTCTTT.

The genes are TRBV7-3 and TRBJ1-2; 8 bases align to TRBD1. The CDR3 is 13 residues long. V was clipped by 2 bases and J by 4 bases; unmatched bases: 0. Per germline, CDR1 SGHTA and CDR2 FQGTGA. DNA of the CDR3: TGTGCCAGCAGCTTAGGGACAGGCTATGGCTACACCTTC. Translating gives CASSLGTGYGYTF.

The V gene is TRBV30, the J gene TRBJ1-2; 8 bases are a match to TRBD1. The V segment lost 0 bases and the J segment 8 bases; nucleotides outside the gene matches: 8. CDR3 length equals 14 residues. Germline-derived CDR1 and CDR2 are GTSNPN and SVGIG (reference sequence). Here the CDR3 DNA reads TGTGCCTGGAGTGTAGGTCAGGGGGCGGGAGGCTACACCTTC. Its protein is CAWSVGQGAGGYTF.

V usage is TRBV5-4 and J usage is TRBJ1-4; D gene ambiguous. V dropped 4 bases and J dropped 6 bases, with 10 bases sitting between them. Germline values: CDR1 SGHNT, CDR2 YYREEE (reference sequence). The CDR3 has 13 residues. CDR3 region: CASSARRDEKLFF. As DNA, the CDR3 is TGTGCCAGCAGCGCCCGGAGGGATGAAAAACTGTTTTTT.

The chain couples TRBV5-1 to TRBJ2-5; 13 nucleotides match TRBD2. The CDR3 spans 17 residues. CDR1 SGHRS and CDR2 YFSETQ come from the germline V gene. With V trimmed by 0 bases and J by 1 base, 3 bases remained unmatched. CDR3 amino acids: CASSLGTSGGSQETQYF. The CDR3 DNA reads as TGCGCCAGCAGCTTGGGGACTAGCGGGGGATCCCAAGAGACCCAGTACTTC. The full variable domain, rest sourced from reference TRBV5-1 and TRBJ2-5, is KAGVTQTPRYLIKTRGQQVTLSCSPISGHRSVSWYQQTPGQGLQFLFEYFSETQRNKGNFPGRFSGRQFSNSRSEMNVSTLELGDSALYLCASSLGTSGGSQETQYFGPGTRLLVL.

This chain uses TRBV18 with TRBJ2-7; D ambiguous. Trimming took off 9 bases at V and 5 bases at J, with 11 bases between the two ends. CDR3 length: 11 residues. Germline CDR1 reads KGHSH; CDR2 reads LQKENI. Here the CDR3 reads CASANPHEQYF. The CDR3 DNA reads as TGTGCCAGTGCGAACCCTCACGAGCAGTACTTC.

V and J are TRBV9 and TRBJ2-5, with 8 nucleotides matching TRBD2. The CDR3 runs 17 residues. The V gene end was trimmed by 3 bases and the J gene end by 5 bases; junction bases not matched to a gene: 15. Germline V CDR1 and CDR2: SGDLS, YYNGEE. The CDR3 bases are TGTGCCAGCAGCGCAACGTCGGACAACGGGGGGGTGGAGACCCAGTACTTC. This codes for CASSATSDNGGVETQYF.

The CDR3 nucleotides read TGTGCCAGCAGCCAAGACAGAGCGGCGGCCAGACCCTACGAGCAGTACTTC. Translated: CASSQDRAAARPYEQYF. The chain employs TRBV4-2 and TRBJ2-7; possibly TRBD2 for D (5 bases). The CDR3 extends over 17 amino acids. The germline CDR1 and CDR2 sequences are LGHNA and YNFKEQ. V lost 0 bases and J lost 2, with 17 bases in between.

The rearrangement joins TRBV6-5 to TRBJ2-7; no clear D. Deletions cut 4 bases from V and 5 bases from J, with 6 bases between. The germline V gene encodes CDR1 MNHEY and CDR2 SVGAGI. This CDR3 comprises 11 residues. As DNA, the CDR3 is TGTGCCAGCAGTTCGGGTAACGAGCAGTACTTC. Translating it yields CASSSGNEQYF.

The V call is TRBV6-1, the J call TRBJ1-5, with 9 bases that match TRBD1. Germline V CDR1 and CDR2: MNHNS, SASEGT. The CDR3 has 15 residues. V was pared by 5 bases and J by 2 bases, with 4 bases of the junction left unmatched. The CDR3 loop reads CASSPDRGGNQPQHF. The CDR3 DNA is TGTGCCAGCAGTCCAGACAGGGGGGGCAATCAGCCCCAGCATTTT.

This chain connects TRBV5-1 to TRBJ2-5; 9 bases map to TRBD1. V lost 5 bases, J lost 5 bases, and 7 bases stayed unmatched. The germline gives CDR1 SGHRS, CDR2 YFSETQ. The CDR3 length is 14 residues. CDR3 region: CASSSQGAGETQYF. The CDR3, as DNA: TGCGCCAGCAGTTCACAGGGGGCGGGTGAGACCCAGTACTTC.

CDR3 nucleotides: TGTGCCAGCAGCCGGGGGGAGACCCAGTACTTC. Amino acid sequence: CASSRGETQYF. The chain recombines TRBV11-2 with TRBJ2-5; a weak D match, TRBD2 (6 bases). V gave up 5 bases and J gave up 5 bases, with 6 bases separating them. The germline V gene encodes CDR1 SGHAT and CDR2 FQNNGV. The CDR3 has 11 amino acids.

V gene TRBV2 combines with J gene TRBJ1-1, with TRBD1 identical over 10 bases. This CDR3 spans 15 amino acids. V shed 1 base, J shed 6 bases, and the junction held 5 bases outside the gene matches. From germline, CDR1 is SNHLY and CDR2 FYNNEI. The CDR3 nucleotides are TGTGCCAGCAGTGAAGATCCCGGGACAGGGGCTGAAGCTTTCTTT. This sequence encodes CASSEDPGTGAEAFF.

This clone was found once. The V gene is TRBV6-1, the J gene TRBJ2-2, with TRBD2 matching 8 bases. The germline gives CDR1 MNHNS, CDR2 SASEGT. The CDR3 sequence is 15 residues long. J was trimmed by 4 bases and V by 7 bases; bases with no gene match: 8. DNA for the CDR3: TGTGCCAGCAACGGCTTACGGGGGGGCACCGGGGAGCTGTTTTTT. Residues: CASNGLRGGTGELFF.

V usage is TRBV10-3 and J usage is TRBJ2-1; a weak D match, TRBD2 (6 bases). The CDR3 covers 16 residues. Germline assignment: CDR1 ENHRY and CDR2 SYGVKD. Trimming removed 0 bases at V and 2 bases at J, with 11 bases between. DNA of the CDR3: TGTGCCATCAGTGAGTCGACTAGTTCGGCCTACAATGAGCAGTTCTTC. It encodes CAISESTSSAYNEQFF.

The chain combines TRBV11-3 with TRBJ2-5; the match to TRBD1 covers 9 bases. This CDR3 comprises 16 residues. The germline V gene has CDR1 SGHNT and CDR2 YENEEA. The J segment lost 5 bases and the V segment lost 1 base, leaving 8 bases of the junction unmatched. CDR3 region: CASSLGNDRGMETQYF. The CDR3 coding sequence is TGTGCCAGCAGCTTAGGAAACGACAGGGGGATGGAGACCCAGTACTTC.

V usage is TRBV4-1 and J usage is TRBJ2-1, with no clear D. The V gene's germline CDR1 is MGHRA and CDR2 YSYEKL. Between the trimmed V and J ends, which lost 3 bases and 0 bases, there was a span of 12 bases. The CDR3 is 16 amino acids. CDR3 in DNA: TGCGCCAGCAGCCAGCCATCCGCTAGCTCCTACAATGAGCAGTTCTTC. This translates into CASSQPSASSYNEQFF.

The chain couples TRBV29-1 to TRBJ1-3, with 7 bases fitting TRBD1. Germline lookup yields CDR1 SQVTM and CDR2 ANQGSEA. The CDR3 sequence is 14 residues long. With 5 bases clipped from V and 0 bases from J, the junction kept 4 bases outside the gene matches. CDR3 bases: TGCAGCGTTTGGGACAGCAACTCTGGAAACACCATATATTTT. This encodes CSVWDSNSGNTIYF. Based on the CDR3 plus reference TRBV29-1 and TRBJ1-3, the full variable domain is SAVISQKPSRDICQRGTSLTIQCQVDSQVTMMFWYRQQPGQSLTLIATANQGSEATYESGFVIDKFPISRPNLTFSTLTVSNMSPEDSSIYLCSVWDSNSGNTIYFGEGSWLTVV.